This T cell receptor (beta chain) originates from a study of chemoradiotherapy in HPV16-positive cancers. Over chemoradiotherapy, repertoires were sampled more than once. Sequencing was performed with immunoSEQ multiplex PCR; in TCRdb, only in-frame clones are kept and a portion is missing. This table has about 9,500 clones, roughly two thirds appearing once. This sequence was found in a human donor with HPV-associated anogenital cancer. This material was obtained from a patient who underwent chemoradiotherapy.

Written as DNA, the CDR3 is TGTGCCAGCAGTTACAGACAGGGAGATAATGAAAAACTGTTTTTT. This translates into CASSYRQGDNEKLFF. The chain couples TRBV6-5 to TRBJ1-4; 7 bases fit TRBD1. V was pared by 2 bases and J by 4 bases, with 4 bases of the junction left unmatched. Germline CDR1 MNHEY, CDR2 SVGAGI. CDR3 length: 15 amino acids.